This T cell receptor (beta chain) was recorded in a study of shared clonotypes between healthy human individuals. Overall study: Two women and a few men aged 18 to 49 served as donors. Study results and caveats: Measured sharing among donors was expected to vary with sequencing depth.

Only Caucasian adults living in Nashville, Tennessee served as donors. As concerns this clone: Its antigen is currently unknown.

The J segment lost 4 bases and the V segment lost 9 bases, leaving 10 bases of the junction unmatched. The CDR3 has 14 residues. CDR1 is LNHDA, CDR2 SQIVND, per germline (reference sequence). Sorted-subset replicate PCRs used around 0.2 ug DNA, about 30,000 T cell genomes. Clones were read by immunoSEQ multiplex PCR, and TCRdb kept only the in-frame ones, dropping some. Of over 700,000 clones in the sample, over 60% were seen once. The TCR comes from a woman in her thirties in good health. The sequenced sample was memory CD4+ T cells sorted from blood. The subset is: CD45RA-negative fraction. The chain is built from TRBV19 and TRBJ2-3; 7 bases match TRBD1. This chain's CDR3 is CASTRQGLPDTQYF. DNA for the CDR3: TGTGCCAGCACGAGACAGGGATTGCCAGATACGCAGTATTTT.